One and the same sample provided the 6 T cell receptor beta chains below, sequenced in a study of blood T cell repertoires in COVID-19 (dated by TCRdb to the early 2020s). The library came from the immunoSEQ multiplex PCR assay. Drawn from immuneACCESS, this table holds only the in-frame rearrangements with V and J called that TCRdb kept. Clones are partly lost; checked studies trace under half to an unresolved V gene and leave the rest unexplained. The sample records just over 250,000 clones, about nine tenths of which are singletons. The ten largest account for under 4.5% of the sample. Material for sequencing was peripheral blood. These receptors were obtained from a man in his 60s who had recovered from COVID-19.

CDR3 DNA: TGTGCCAGCAGCTCCGCTAGCGGGGGGGTGTATGAGCAGTTCTTC. Its translation is CASSSASGGVYEQFF. The chain has TRBV7-3 and TRBJ2-1; 12 bases align to TRBD2. V was pared by 4 bases and J by 8 bases, with 6 bases of the junction left unmatched. Looked up from germline, CDR1 is SGHTA and CDR2 is FQGTGA. The CDR3 is 15 amino acids. Using reference TRBV7-3 and TRBJ2-1 for the parts outside the CDR3, the full variable domain is GAGVSQTPSNKVTEKGKYVELRCDPISGHTALYWYRQSLGQGPEFLIYFQGTGAADDSGLPNDRFFAVRPEGSVSTLKIQRTERGDSAVYLCASSSASGGVYEQFFGPGTRLTVL.

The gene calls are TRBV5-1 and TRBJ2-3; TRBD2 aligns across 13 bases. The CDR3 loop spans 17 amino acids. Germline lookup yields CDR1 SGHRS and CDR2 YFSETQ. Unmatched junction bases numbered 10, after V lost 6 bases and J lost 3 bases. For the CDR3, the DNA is TGCGCCAGCACCCCAAACAAGGGACTAGCGGGGACAGATACGCAGTATTTT. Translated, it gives CASTPNKGLAGTDTQYF.

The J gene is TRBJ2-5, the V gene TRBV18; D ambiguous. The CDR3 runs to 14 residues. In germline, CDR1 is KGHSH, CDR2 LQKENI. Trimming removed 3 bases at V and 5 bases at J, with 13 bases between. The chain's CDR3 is CASSPKETVETQYF. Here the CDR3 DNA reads TGTGCCAGCTCACCGAAGGAGACTGTGGAGACCCAGTACTTC.

The CDR3 spells CSVEGGGPYYEQYF. The DNA of the CDR3 is TGCAGCGTTGAAGGCGGGGGCCCCTACTACGAGCAGTACTTC. The chain employs TRBV29-1 and TRBJ2-7, with D possibly TRBD2 on 7 matching bases. Trimming left V 1 base short and J 3 bases short, with 13 bases between. CDR1 SQVTM and CDR2 ANQGSEA come from the germline V gene. The CDR3 consists of 14 residues.

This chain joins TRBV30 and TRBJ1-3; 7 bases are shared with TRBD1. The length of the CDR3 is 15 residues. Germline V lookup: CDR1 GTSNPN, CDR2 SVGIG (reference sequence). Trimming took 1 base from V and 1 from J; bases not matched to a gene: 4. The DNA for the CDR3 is TGTGCCTGGAGTGACCTGGGACAGTCTGGAAACACCATATATTTT. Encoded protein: CAWSDLGQSGNTIYF.

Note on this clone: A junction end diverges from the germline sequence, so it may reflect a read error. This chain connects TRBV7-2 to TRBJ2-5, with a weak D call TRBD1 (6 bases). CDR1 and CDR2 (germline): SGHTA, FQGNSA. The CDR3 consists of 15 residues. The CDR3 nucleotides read TGTGCCAGCAGCCTAGCCCGACAGGTCCAAGAGACCCAGTACTTC. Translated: CASSLARQVQETQYF.